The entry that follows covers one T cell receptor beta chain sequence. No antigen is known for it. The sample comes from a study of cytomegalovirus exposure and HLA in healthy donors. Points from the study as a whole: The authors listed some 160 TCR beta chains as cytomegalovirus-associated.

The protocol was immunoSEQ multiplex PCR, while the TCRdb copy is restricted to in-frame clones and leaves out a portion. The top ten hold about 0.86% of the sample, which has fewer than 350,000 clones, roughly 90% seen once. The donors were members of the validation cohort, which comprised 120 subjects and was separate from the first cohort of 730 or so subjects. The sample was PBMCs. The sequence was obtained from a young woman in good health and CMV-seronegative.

The CDR3 sequence is CASSSRAGIGNTEAFF. In DNA, the CDR3 is TGTGCCAGCAGTTCGAGGGCGGGGATCGGGAACACTGAAGCTTTCTTT. V is TRBV6-5 and J is TRBJ1-1; D is undetermined. Germline CDR1 is MNHEY and CDR2 is SVGAGI. The CDR3 totals 16 residues. V lost 4 bases, J lost 1 base, and 16 bases lay in between.